Reported below is one T cell receptor (beta chain). This entry is derived from a study of blood T cell repertoires in COVID-19. Study background: Sites across the United States, Italy and Spain contributed samples from acute and convalescent COVID-19. Sources were T cells, B-cell-depleted T cells, or PBMCs; the material itself was cDNA or gDNA.

Source study methods: For nucleated cells, counts were estimated from reference gene primer amplification. Repertoires were generated with immunoSEQ multiplex PCR, while TCRdb's copy carries only in-frame clones and drops some. The V and J calls and the clone size are those of that table, but D and trimming were determined from the DNA. The sample has tens of thousands of clones, about 83% seen once. The trim removed 6 bases at V and 9 bases at J, leaving 12 bases unmatched. CDR3 length: 15 residues. Germline CDR1 MNHEY, CDR2 SVGEGT. Specimen: peripheral blood. The rearrangement links TRBV6-2 or TRBV6-3 to TRBJ2-1, with 9 bases that match TRBD2. The sequence was collected from a man aged 65-85 years with acute or convalescent COVID-19. The chain's CDR3 is CASSPLAGVNFEQFF. In DNA, the CDR3 is TGTGCCAGCAGCCCACTAGCGGGTGTCAATTTTGAGCAGTTCTTC.